What follows are 7 T cell receptor beta chains derived from one specimen sequenced in a study of shared clonotypes between healthy human individuals. Here immunoSEQ multiplex PCR was the method, and the copy in TCRdb shows in-frame clones only, minus some. The sample lists 560,000 or so clones; about 96% were seen once. Naivety among CD8 cells was defined by CD45RO negativity and positive CCR7 selection, thereby excluding terminally differentiated effector memory CD45RA+ cells. Sequenced material: naive CD8+ T cells sorted from blood. These receptors came from a woman in her thirties in good health.

This chain links TRBV9 with TRBJ2-1; 7 positions match TRBD2. Germline lookup yields CDR1 SGDLS and CDR2 YYNGEE. J lost 9 bases, V lost 3 bases, and 3 bases had no gene match. The CDR3 runs to 12 residues. The CDR3 coding sequence is TGTGCCAGCAGCGGGGGACTACCTGAGCAGTTCTTC. Protein product: CASSGGLPEQFF.

Turning to this clone: This same CDR3 is encoded by further DNA sequences in the sample. This chain connects TRBV27 to TRBJ1-5; 7 bases line up with TRBD1. Germline assignment: CDR1 MNHEY and CDR2 SMNVEV (reference sequence). The CDR3 length is 12 residues. The J segment lost 6 bases and the V segment lost 6 bases, leaving 2 bases of the junction unmatched. Here the CDR3 reads CASRTGLQPQHF. CDR3 bases: TGTGCCAGCAGGACAGGGCTTCAGCCCCAGCATTTT.

This sequence joins TRBV19 and TRBJ1-5; a weak D match, TRBD1 (6 bases). CDR1 is LNHDA, CDR2 SQIVND, per germline (reference sequence). V shed 7 bases and J shed 7 bases, with 17 bases lying between them. The CDR3 length is 14 residues. The CDR3 sequence is CASTPVTGWQPQHF. CDR3 sequence (DNA): TGTGCCAGTACCCCCGTCACAGGGTGGCAGCCCCAGCATTTT.

The gene calls are TRBV9 and TRBJ2-1; 9 bases line up with TRBD1. This CDR3 is built from 15 residues. The trim removed 1 base at V and 5 bases at J, leaving 4 bases unmatched. Per germline, CDR1 SGDLS and CDR2 YYNGEE. CDR3 loop: CASSVPGDRDNEQFF. CDR3 nucleotide sequence: TGTGCCAGCAGCGTACCCGGGGACAGGGACAATGAGCAGTTCTTC.

The rearrangement uses TRBV27 and TRBJ2-3, with TRBD2 matching over 7 bases. CDR1 and CDR2 from the germline V gene are MNHEY and SMNVEV (reference sequence). V trimming: 0 bases; J trimming: 6 bases; junction bases outside the gene matches: 9. The CDR3 length is 16 residues. The CDR3 is CASSLSSGIGGDTQYF. The DNA of the CDR3 is TGTGCCAGCAGTTTATCGAGCGGGATCGGGGGGGATACGCAGTATTTT.

This clone came up once. The chain couples TRBV5-4 to TRBJ2-7; the D gene is possibly TRBD1 (7 bases). Trimming removed 5 bases from V and 3 bases from J, with 15 bases in between. Germline assignment: CDR1 SGHNT and CDR2 YYREEE (reference sequence). This CDR3 comprises 14 residues. CDR3 nucleotides: TGTGCCAGCAGTTACGACAGGGAGGACTACGAGCAGTACTTC. Protein product: CASSYDREDYEQYF.

This chain uses TRBV6-1 with TRBJ2-3, with 11 bases lining up with TRBD2. The junction had 1 base not matched to a gene; V was cut back by 2 bases and J by 3 bases. In germline, CDR1 is MNHNS, CDR2 SASEGT. There are 15 residues in the CDR3. CDR3 region: CASSEIAGGTDTQYF. The CDR3 DNA sequence: TGTGCCAGCAGTGAAATAGCGGGAGGGACAGATACGCAGTATTTT.